This TCR beta chain was identified in a study of cytomegalovirus exposure and HLA in healthy donors. Notes on the study in general: Confirmation was obtained in vitro that a few CMV-associated chains are specific for CMV antigens.

In regard to this clone: Antigen specificity is unknown.

The PCR employed 60 Vbeta primers together with 13 Jbeta primers. Repertoires were generated with immunoSEQ multiplex PCR, while TCRdb's copy carries only in-frame clones and drops some. The data hold 60,000 to 70,000 clones, with almost 70% observed a single time. After removal of 8 bases from V and 6 bases from J, the junction contained 15 bases not matched to a gene. Germline lookup yields CDR1 MNHNY and CDR2 SVGAGI (reference sequence). The CDR3 contains 16 residues. The sample consisted of PBMCs. This clonotype was sampled from a man in his forties or fifties in good health and CMV-seropositive. The chain employs TRBV6-6 and TRBJ2-2, with 7 bases aligning to TRBD2. The CDR3 DNA follows: TGTGCCAGCGGGAACCCATGGCAGGGAGGGTCCGGGGAGCTGTTTTTT. This sequence encodes CASGNPWQGGSGELFF.